The entry below describes one T cell receptor (beta chain). The CDR3 does not close with the conserved phenylalanine or tryptophan, likely indicating a read error. This sample was included in a study of tumor-infiltrating lymphocytes in primary liver carcinoma. Overall study context: The patients included men and women who were aged 30 to 69 years. Measuring about 4.2 to 10 cm across, the tumors were staged as T1-T3 N0M0. In every tissue type, samples returned a similar yield of roughly 3.65 to 8 million productive TCRbeta reads.

Out of unsorted whole blood came the blood RNA, and germline DNA was extracted as well. Priming with a constant-region primer yielded TCR beta cDNA from roughly 0.45 ug total RNA. Researchers made the TCR beta libraries by running three nested multiplex PCR rounds with slightly modified ARM-PCR. A C-beta reverse primer was combined with TRBV1-TRBV30 forward primers in the first two PCR rounds, and each round had 10 cycles. Each CDR3 protein is one row after TCRdb ran MiXCR on the multiplex PCR reads. In the table there are about 320,000 distinct CDR3 sequences, 65% of which are singletons. There are 13 residues in the CDR3. V was trimmed by 4 bases and J by 7 bases, leaving 10 bases between them. Germline V gene sequence: CDR1 MNHNS, CDR2 SASEGT.

Sequencing was carried out using peripheral blood. The chain combines TRBV6-1 with TRBJ2-2, with unresolved D. The receptor was isolated from a man aged 35-49 years with primary liver carcinoma and hepatitis B virus infection. The DNA of the CDR3 is TGTGCCAGCAGTGCTCAATCTATCGGGGAGCTGTTTTCT. Amino acids: CASSAQSIGELFS.